Listed below are T cell receptor beta chains from one sample, sequenced in a study of shared clonotypes between healthy human individuals. The protocol was immunoSEQ multiplex PCR, while the TCRdb copy is restricted to in-frame clones and leaves out a portion. This table has about half a million clones, 79% appearing once. Sequenced input: PBMCs. Receptors originate from a middle-aged woman in good health. Some clones in this sample may be carry-over from other donors' samples. CDR3s include the opening cysteine and the closing phenylalanine or tryptophan. Fields, in order: D gene, V gene, clone size, J gene, CDR3 DNA, CDR3 protein. D genes are given only for firm matches. Clone size appears in some rows only: once, few, many, or a class for an expanded clone.

d_call: .; v_call: TRBV5-1; clone_size: .; j_call: TRBJ2-7; cdr3_nt: TGCGCCAGCAGCTTGGGGGCCTCGGGGGCGCGGAACGAGCAGTACTTC; cdr3_aa: CASSLGASGARNEQYF
d_call: .; v_call: TRBV28; clone_size: .; j_call: TRBJ2-1; cdr3_nt: TGTGCCAGCCGGGGGAGCTCCTACAATGAGCAGTTCTTC; cdr3_aa: CASRGSSYNEQFF
d_call: TRBD2; v_call: TRBV4-1; clone_size: .; j_call: TRBJ2-4; cdr3_nt: TGCGCCAGCAGCCAGCAAGATTGGGGACGGCCGACAGCGGGAGTTGCCAAAAACATTCAGTACTTC; cdr3_aa: CASSQQDWGRPTAGVAKNIQYF
d_call: .; v_call: TRBV6-5; clone_size: .; j_call: TRBJ1-4; cdr3_nt: TGTGCCAGCAGTGCTGCTGGGACGGTTGGGGAAAAACTGTTTTTT; cdr3_aa: CASSAAGTVGEKLFF
d_call: TRBD1; v_call: TRBV30; clone_size: few; j_call: TRBJ1-3; cdr3_nt: TGTGCCTGGACCCTGGGACAGGTCTCTGGAAACACCATATATTTT; cdr3_aa: CAWTLGQVSGNTIYF
d_call: .; v_call: TRBV6-4; clone_size: few; j_call: TRBJ2-1; cdr3_nt: TGTGCCAGCAGTGAAGACAGTCAATACAATGAGCAGTTCTTC; cdr3_aa: CASSEDSQYNEQFF
d_call: TRBD2; v_call: TRBV4-1; clone_size: .; j_call: TRBJ2-7; cdr3_nt: TGCGCCAGCAGCCAAGGACTAGCGGGGCTCTCCTACGAGCAGTACTTC; cdr3_aa: CASSQGLAGLSYEQYF
d_call: .; v_call: TRBV10-1; clone_size: few; j_call: TRBJ2-2; cdr3_nt: TGCGCCAGCAATGGGCCCCACACCGGGGAGCTGTTTTTT; cdr3_aa: CASNGPHTGELFF
d_call: TRBD1; v_call: TRBV28; clone_size: .; j_call: TRBJ1-2; cdr3_nt: TGTGCCAGCAGTTTAGGACAGGTCCATGGCTACACCTTC; cdr3_aa: CASSLGQVHGYTF
d_call: TRBD2; v_call: TRBV27; clone_size: .; j_call: TRBJ2-1; cdr3_nt: TGTGCCAGCAGTGTACCGGGACTAGCGGGAGGGCCTGATCAGTTCTTC; cdr3_aa: CASSVPGLAGGPDQFF
d_call: TRBD2; v_call: TRBV25-1; clone_size: .; j_call: TRBJ2-3; cdr3_nt: TGTGCCAGCGCCCGGGGAGGGATCCAACGGGTTGCGCAGTATTTT; cdr3_aa: CASARGGIQRVAQYF
d_call: .; v_call: TRBV7-3; clone_size: few; j_call: TRBJ1-1; cdr3_nt: TGTGCCAGCAGCTTCGGAACGAACACTGAAGCTTTCTTT; cdr3_aa: CASSFGTNTEAFF
d_call: .; v_call: TRBV11-2; clone_size: .; j_call: TRBJ2-7; cdr3_nt: TGTGCCAGCAGCTTAGCCCCCGGGAGCGGAAGCTCCTACGAGCAGTACTTC; cdr3_aa: CASSLAPGSGSSYEQYF
d_call: TRBD2; v_call: TRBV28; clone_size: .; j_call: TRBJ2-2; cdr3_nt: TGTGCCAGCAAGTCTCGGCTAGCGGGGAACACCGGGGAGCTGTTTTTT; cdr3_aa: CASKSRLAGNTGELFF
d_call: .; v_call: TRBV5-4; clone_size: few; j_call: TRBJ1-2; cdr3_nt: TGTGCCAGCAGCTTCTTACAGGGCTATGGCTACACCTTC; cdr3_aa: CASSFLQGYGYTF
d_call: TRBD1; v_call: TRBV15; clone_size: .; j_call: TRBJ1-4; cdr3_nt: TGTGCCACCAGCAGGGGGACCGGGACAGGGAATGAAAAACTGTTTTTT; cdr3_aa: CATSRGTGTGNEKLFF
d_call: .; v_call: TRBV7-2; clone_size: .; j_call: TRBJ1-2; cdr3_nt: TGTGCCAGCAGCCTTAACTACAGGGCTACCTATGGCTACACCTTC; cdr3_aa: CASSLNYRATYGYTF
d_call: TRBD1; v_call: TRBV7-3; clone_size: .; j_call: TRBJ2-1; cdr3_nt: TGTGCCAGCAGCTTGACAGGGGGATACAATGAGCAGTTCTTC; cdr3_aa: CASSLTGGYNEQFF
d_call: .; v_call: TRBV9; clone_size: few; j_call: TRBJ2-3; cdr3_nt: TGTGCCAGCAGTGAGCGCCTTAGCACAGATACGCAGTATTTT; cdr3_aa: CASSERLSTDTQYF
d_call: .; v_call: TRBV10-3; clone_size: .; j_call: TRBJ2-7; cdr3_nt: TGTGCCATCAGCCCGGGAATAGCGGAGGCCTACGAGCAGTACTTC; cdr3_aa: CAISPGIAEAYEQYF
d_call: TRBD1; v_call: TRBV30; clone_size: .; j_call: TRBJ1-1; cdr3_nt: TGTGCCTGGCGGGGGCGGGGGGGGGACAGGTACACTGAAGCTTTCTTT; cdr3_aa: CAWRGRGGDRYTEAFF
d_call: TRBD1; v_call: TRBV28; clone_size: .; j_call: TRBJ2-2; cdr3_nt: TGTGCCAGCAGTTTAACCGGGACAGTTATTGACGGGGAGCTGTTTTTT; cdr3_aa: CASSLTGTVIDGELFF
d_call: TRBD2; v_call: TRBV19; clone_size: .; j_call: TRBJ2-1; cdr3_nt: TGTGCCAGTAACGGCGGGAGGGGGAGTGAGCAGTTCTTC; cdr3_aa: CASNGGRGSEQFF
d_call: TRBD1; v_call: TRBV18; clone_size: .; j_call: TRBJ2-2; cdr3_nt: TGTGCCAGCTCACTAGGACAGGGCAACACCGGGGAGCTGTTTTTT; cdr3_aa: CASSLGQGNTGELFF
d_call: .; v_call: TRBV6-6; clone_size: .; j_call: TRBJ2-5; cdr3_nt: TGTGCCAGCACCCGAACTGGGTACCAAGAGACCCAGTACTTC; cdr3_aa: CASTRTGYQETQYF
d_call: .; v_call: TRBV27; clone_size: .; j_call: TRBJ2-2; cdr3_nt: TGTGCCAGCACCCGCTCGAGGACCGGGGAGCTGTTTTTT; cdr3_aa: CASTRSRTGELFF
d_call: .; v_call: TRBV5-1; clone_size: .; j_call: TRBJ1-4; cdr3_nt: TGCGCCAGCAGCAGGAGCAGGGAGAGGTCTGAAAAACTGTTTTTT; cdr3_aa: CASSRSRERSEKLFF
d_call: .; v_call: TRBV7-3; clone_size: .; j_call: TRBJ2-7; cdr3_nt: TGTGCCAGCAGCGAGCAGTACTTC; cdr3_aa: CASSEQYF
d_call: .; v_call: TRBV6-1; clone_size: few; j_call: TRBJ1-5; cdr3_nt: TGTGCCAGCAGTGAAGTGTCGACAAACAATCAGCCCCAGCATTTT; cdr3_aa: CASSEVSTNNQPQHF
d_call: TRBD1; v_call: TRBV30; clone_size: .; j_call: TRBJ1-2; cdr3_nt: TGTGCCTGGACCCCGGGACAGGGGTGCTCTGGCTACACCTTC; cdr3_aa: CAWTPGQGCSGYTF
d_call: .; v_call: TRBV5-4; clone_size: .; j_call: TRBJ2-3; cdr3_nt: TGTGCCAGCAGCTTGGCGGGGACGGCCGACGCGCAGTATTTT; cdr3_aa: CASSLAGTADAQYF
d_call: .; v_call: TRBV11-2; clone_size: .; j_call: TRBJ1-1; cdr3_nt: TGTGCCAGCAGCTTAGCAGGGAACGCCTATGTCACTGAAGCTTTCTTT; cdr3_aa: CASSLAGNAYVTEAFF
d_call: .; v_call: TRBV28; clone_size: .; j_call: TRBJ2-5; cdr3_nt: TGTGCCAGCAGTTCCACCCAGGGAAAAGAGACCCAGTACTTC; cdr3_aa: CASSSTQGKETQYF
d_call: TRBD1; v_call: TRBV7-2; clone_size: .; j_call: TRBJ2-3; cdr3_nt: TGTGCCAGCAGCTTAACGTCTCCTAAGGACAGGGGAACAGATACGCAGTATTTT; cdr3_aa: CASSLTSPKDRGTDTQYF
d_call: .; v_call: TRBV7-3; clone_size: .; j_call: TRBJ1-1; cdr3_nt: TGTGCCAGCAGCTTCACAGGGAACACTGAAGCTTTCTTT; cdr3_aa: CASSFTGNTEAFF
d_call: .; v_call: TRBV7-3; clone_size: .; j_call: TRBJ2-2; cdr3_nt: TGTGCCAGCAGCTTGGGGGTTTCGAACACCGGGGAGCTGTTTTTT; cdr3_aa: CASSLGVSNTGELFF
d_call: TRBD1; v_call: TRBV18; clone_size: .; j_call: TRBJ1-3; cdr3_nt: TGTGCCAGCTCAACCGGGACAGGGGCTGGAAACACCATATATTTT; cdr3_aa: CASSTGTGAGNTIYF
d_call: .; v_call: TRBV4-1; clone_size: once; j_call: TRBJ2-7; cdr3_nt: TGCGCCAGCAGCCAAAGGGCAGGGACCCCCGCGGGAGAGCAGTACTTC; cdr3_aa: CASSQRAGTPAGEQYF
d_call: .; v_call: TRBV27; clone_size: few; j_call: TRBJ1-5; cdr3_nt: TGTGCCAGCAGTTTCCGACCGTACAATCAGCCCCAGCATTTT; cdr3_aa: CASSFRPYNQPQHF
d_call: TRBD1; v_call: TRBV27; clone_size: .; j_call: TRBJ1-5; cdr3_nt: TGTGCCAGCAGTGGGGACAGGCGCAATCAGCCCCAGCATTTT; cdr3_aa: CASSGDRRNQPQHF
d_call: TRBD1; v_call: TRBV5-6; clone_size: .; j_call: TRBJ2-1; cdr3_nt: TGTGCCAGCACCGAGACGGGACAGGGGAGGGTCAATGAGCAGTTCTTC; cdr3_aa: CASTETGQGRVNEQFF